A single sample is the source of the 2 T cell receptor beta chains below, sequenced in a study of CD8 T cells in Susac syndrome (dated by TCRdb to between 2018 and 2021). Libraries were made using the immunoSEQ multiplex PCR assay. RNA was extracted with the RNeasy kit and about 0.45 to 1 ug was reverse transcribed using random hexamers. TCRdb cleaned the public reads at Q25 with fastp, built clones with MiXCR and kept in-frame beta chains. For every CDR3 protein sequence, its rows merge into one entry that carries the most common genes and DNA. The sample table holds more than 200,000 distinct CDR3 sequences, of which roughly 93% were seen once. The top ten hold 0.06% to 0.08% of the sample. The sequencing input was CD4+ T cells from PBMCs. The receptors here all came from a human donor with multiple sclerosis.

The chain employs TRBV4-1 and TRBJ1-3; tentative D call: TRBD1 (6 bases). CDR1 is MGHRA, CDR2 YSYEKL, per germline. The CDR3 consists of 18 residues. Trimming left V 2 bases short and J 7 bases short, with 24 bases between. CDR3 coding DNA: TGCGCCAGCAGCCAACCGACGCTAAGCTTCAGGGGCAGGAACACCATATATTTT. It specifies CASSQPTLSFRGRNTIYF.

V is TRBV14 and J is TRBJ2-1, with D maybe TRBD1 (5 bases). The CDR3 runs to 19 residues. Germline loops: CDR1 SGHDN, CDR2 FVKESK. With 0 bases removed from V and 0 bases from J, the gap between germline ends came to 18 bases. As DNA, the CDR3 is TGTGCCAGCAGCCAAGATCCCACCTTGGGGCTACCCTCCTACAATGAGCAGTTCTTC. This translates into CASSQDPTLGLPSYNEQFF.